This TCR beta chain was observed in a study of somatic mutations in cytotoxic T cells in rheumatoid arthritis. Study-wide findings and caveats: The study found no significant difference in CD8+ T-cell clonality between rheumatoid arthritis patients and age-matched healthy controls. The identity of the antigens targeted by the expanded CD8+ clones remained unknown.

Trimming removed 1 base from V and 3 bases from J, with 8 bases in between. The CDR3 has 14 residues. Germline CDR1 and CDR2: SGHTA and FQGTGA. The healthy control group was made up of blood donors, who had a median age of around 57 years (range roughly 20-75) and were less than 60% female. Remarks on this clone: The antigen is undetermined.

Here immunoSEQ multiplex PCR was the method, and the copy in TCRdb shows in-frame clones only, minus some. The sample consists of 9,500 to 15,000 clones, 75% to 90% of them appearing once. This clonotype originated in a woman aged 55-69 years in good health. The sequenced material came from CD8+ T cells sorted from blood. V and J are TRBV7-3 and TRBJ2-3, with a tentative D call TRBD2 (5 bases). In DNA form, the CDR3 reads TGTGCCAGCAGCTTAATCGGGGAAACAGATACGCAGTATTTT. It translates to CASSLIGETDTQYF.